This TCR beta chain was retrieved from a study of identical twins. Remarks on this clonotype: No antigen is known for it.

A universal primer site arose from template switching, and cDNA bore unique molecular identifiers. MiXCR was run by TCRdb on the 5' RACE reads, yielding one entry per CDR3 protein. The sample has some 590,000 distinct CDR3 sequences, 9.6% seen once. Study-wide results and caveats: Abundant beta clonotypes from cord blood bore fewer insertions; memory repertoires lacked this pattern. Modelling approaches yielded underestimates of out-of-frame TCR alpha sharing between monozygotic twins.

V dropped 1 base and J dropped 7; count of bases not matched to a gene: 2. Germline values: CDR1 MNHNS, CDR2 SASEGT. The CDR3 extends over 15 amino acids. In addition, the sample was reused for a study of yellow fever vaccine responses in identical twins.

The V call is TRBV6-1, the J call TRBJ1-6; TRBD1 matches at 9 bases. The receptor comes from a woman between 18 and 30 years old in good health. The specimen was PBMCs. CDR3 region: CASSEDRGRNSPLHF. The CDR3 nucleotides read TGTGCCAGCAGTGAAGACAGGGGGCGAAATTCACCCCTCCACTTT.